These T cell receptor beta chains were read from a single sample in a study of T cells expressing NK-cell markers. Reanalyzing the 5' RACE reads, TCRdb keeps one entry per CDR3 protein, without DNA. The sample holds roughly 380,000 distinct CDR3 sequences. Input material: blood T cells: a sorted CD56 or NKG2C T cell subset, CD4+ or CD8+ T cells, or bulk PBMC T cells (not recorded which). The receptors derive from a man aged 18-75 years in good health. The CDR3 runs from the conserved cysteine through the conserved F or W. Each record gives: V gene, J gene, CDR3 protein.

>TRBV15|TRBJ1-6
CATSRGVGLNSPLHF
>TRBV20-1|TRBJ2-5
CSARDWASPGLGQYF
>TRBV20-1|TRBJ2-6
CSATGQGGSGANVLTF
>TRBV5-6|TRBJ2-1
CASSLEGITSHNEQFF
>TRBV5-5|TRBJ2-7
CASSLSSGQFSYEQYF
>TRBV7-9|TRBJ2-1
CASSKVAGGSYNEQFF
>TRBV12-3/TRBV12-4|TRBJ2-3
CASTLGRSTDTQYF
>TRBV7-2|TRBJ1-3
CASSLFSSGNTIYF
>TRBV7-2|TRBJ1-4
CASSFHGGGEKLFF
>TRBV6-6|TRBJ2-1
CASNKPGGNEQFF
>TRBV5-1|TRBJ2-3
CASSLGQGGMGTDTQYF
>TRBV7-6|TRBJ2-3
CASSFVGGEDTQYF
>TRBV3-1|TRBJ1-1
CASSPAGGLGEAFF
>TRBV2|TRBJ1-5
CASRGQSSGNQPQHF
>TRBV7-9|TRBJ2-2
CASAGTLLANTGELFF
>TRBV6-5|TRBJ2-7
CASSSPGTVYEQYF
>TRBV6-1|TRBJ2-4
CASRPGPADIQYF
>TRBV19|TRBJ2-7
CASSPSSIHEQYF
>TRBV20-1|TRBJ2-7
CSASGSEGIGQYF
>TRBV3-1|TRBJ1-2
CASSPGAHFNYGYTF
>TRBV28|TRBJ2-2
CASSKQRGGLSTGELFF
>TRBV24-1|TRBJ2-1
CATSDFWGQDSNEQFF
>TRBV19|TRBJ2-3
CASRRTGVEDTQYF
>TRBV20-1|TRBJ1-1
CSANGMSGIEAFF
>TRBV6-1|TRBJ1-1
CASSGVGRRTEAFF
>TRBV7-9|TRBJ2-2
CASSPGRAGLAPGELFF
>TRBV4-2|TRBJ2-3
CASSPHSGGASGDTQYF
>TRBV28|TRBJ2-7
CASRELGSVGEQYF
>TRBV24-1|TRBJ2-1
CATSDFSGGIRNEQFF
>TRBV6-1|TRBJ2-1
CASKYGGLRDEQFF
>TRBV11-1|TRBJ2-4
CASSLGPRSGEAKNIQYF
>TRBV30|TRBJ2-1
CAWSFTGTSGSGQFF
>TRBV20-1|TRBJ2-7
CSATGLNPYEQYF
>TRBV7-8|TRBJ2-5
CASSETSGGETQYF